This is a list of T cell receptor beta chains from one sample in a study of T cell responses to AZD1222 COVID-19 vaccine. The table came from immunoSEQ multiplex PCR; TCRdb's copy has only in-frame clones and leaves some out. Among 100,000 to 120,000 clones listed, around 93% were seen once. The sequencing used peripheral blood, collected on day 0 of AZD1222 vaccination. These receptors were collected from an adult in good health. The CDR3 runs from the conserved cysteine through the conserved F or W. The D gene is left open where the match is weak. Not all rows give a size; the values are once, few, many and, for expanded clones, a class.

d_call: TRBD2; j_call: TRBJ2-1; cdr3_length: 16; clone_size: -; v_call: TRBV19; cdr3_aa: CASSARLAGGWNEQFF; cdr3_nt: TGTGCCAGTAGTGCTCGACTAGCGGGGGGGTGGAATGAGCAGTTCTTC
d_call: -; j_call: TRBJ2-5; cdr3_length: 16; clone_size: -; v_call: TRBV6-1; cdr3_aa: CASSELTTLSQETQYF; cdr3_nt: TGTGCCAGCAGTGAACTAACGACCTTATCCCAAGAGACCCAGTACTTC
d_call: -; j_call: TRBJ2-3; cdr3_length: 16; clone_size: -; v_call: TRBV30; cdr3_aa: CAWSGTGTASTDTQYF; cdr3_nt: TGTGCCTGGAGTGGAACGGGGACGGCGAGCACAGATACGCAGTATTTT
d_call: -; j_call: TRBJ2-7; cdr3_length: 13; clone_size: -; v_call: TRBV18; cdr3_aa: CASSPGGGYEQYF; cdr3_nt: TGTGCCAGCTCACCAGGAGGAGGCTACGAGCAGTACTTC
d_call: -; j_call: TRBJ2-2; cdr3_length: 12; clone_size: -; v_call: TRBV24-1; cdr3_aa: CATSDILGELFF; cdr3_nt: TGTGCCACCAGTGATATTCTCGGGGAGCTGTTTTTT
d_call: -; j_call: TRBJ2-5; cdr3_length: 14; clone_size: -; v_call: TRBV2; cdr3_aa: CASKPPGVQETQYF; cdr3_nt: TGTGCCAGCAAGCCCCCCGGGGTCCAAGAGACCCAGTACTTC
d_call: -; j_call: TRBJ2-7; cdr3_length: 11; clone_size: -; v_call: TRBV12-3/TRBV12-4; cdr3_aa: CASSLKSEQYF; cdr3_nt: TGTGCCAGCAGTTTAAAAAGCGAGCAGTACTTC
d_call: TRBD1; j_call: TRBJ1-1; cdr3_length: 15; clone_size: -; v_call: TRBV6-6; cdr3_aa: CASSYGTAQNTEAFF; cdr3_nt: TGTGCCAGCAGTTATGGGACAGCCCAGAACACTGAAGCTTTCTTT
d_call: -; j_call: TRBJ2-7; cdr3_length: 13; clone_size: -; v_call: TRBV6-5; cdr3_aa: CASSLTPSYEQYF; cdr3_nt: TGTGCCAGCAGCTTGACCCCCTCCTACGAGCAGTACTTC
d_call: TRBD1; j_call: TRBJ1-2; cdr3_length: 16; clone_size: -; v_call: TRBV5-4; cdr3_aa: CASSPRRDRGAYGYTF; cdr3_nt: TGTGCCAGCAGCCCTAGACGGGACAGGGGTGCCTATGGCTACACCTTC
d_call: TRBD1; j_call: TRBJ2-3; cdr3_length: 15; clone_size: -; v_call: TRBV29-1; cdr3_aa: CSAATGRASTDTQYF; cdr3_nt: TGCAGCGCCGCGACAGGGCGTGCTAGCACAGATACGCAGTATTTT
d_call: -; j_call: TRBJ1-5; cdr3_length: 12; clone_size: -; v_call: TRBV30; cdr3_aa: CAWSYQGRPQHF; cdr3_nt: TGTGCCTGGAGTTATCAGGGAAGGCCCCAGCATTTT
d_call: -; j_call: TRBJ2-3; cdr3_length: 16; clone_size: -; v_call: TRBV30; cdr3_aa: CAWIPIGVGGPDTQYF; cdr3_nt: TGTGCCTGGATACCTATTGGGGTTGGGGGCCCAGATACGCAGTATTTT
d_call: -; j_call: TRBJ2-3; cdr3_length: 12; clone_size: -; v_call: TRBV5-1; cdr3_aa: CASSFHTDTQYF; cdr3_nt: TGCGCCAGCAGCTTCCACACAGATACGCAGTATTTT
d_call: -; j_call: TRBJ1-2; cdr3_length: 13; clone_size: -; v_call: TRBV29-1; cdr3_aa: CSFLTPSGNGYTF; cdr3_nt: TGCAGCTTCTTGACCCCTTCCGGGAATGGCTACACCTTC
d_call: TRBD2; j_call: TRBJ2-7; cdr3_length: 13; clone_size: -; v_call: TRBV27; cdr3_aa: CASGAGGAYEQYF; cdr3_nt: TGTGCCAGCGGGGCGGGAGGGGCCTACGAGCAGTACTTC
d_call: -; j_call: TRBJ2-1; cdr3_length: 14; clone_size: -; v_call: TRBV30; cdr3_aa: CAWSGGAHYNEQFF; cdr3_nt: TGTGCCTGGAGTGGGGGCGCGCATTACAATGAGCAGTTCTTC
d_call: TRBD1; j_call: TRBJ1-2; cdr3_length: 15; clone_size: -; v_call: TRBV28; cdr3_aa: CASSQGTGSIYGYTF; cdr3_nt: TGTGCCAGCAGCCAGGGGACAGGTTCTATATATGGCTACACCTTC
d_call: TRBD1; j_call: TRBJ2-3; cdr3_length: 15; clone_size: -; v_call: TRBV7-4; cdr3_aa: CASSGDRLPADTQYF; cdr3_nt: TGTGCCAGCAGCGGGGACAGGCTTCCCGCAGATACGCAGTATTTT
d_call: -; j_call: TRBJ1-2; cdr3_length: 15; clone_size: -; v_call: TRBV9; cdr3_aa: CASNRDTIANYGYTF; cdr3_nt: TGTGCCAGCAACCGGGACACAATCGCTAACTATGGCTACACCTTC
d_call: -; j_call: TRBJ2-7; cdr3_length: 13; clone_size: -; v_call: TRBV27; cdr3_aa: CASMSQMGDEQYF; cdr3_nt: TGTGCCAGCATGAGCCAAATGGGGGACGAGCAGTACTTC
d_call: -; j_call: TRBJ2-1; cdr3_length: 14; clone_size: few; v_call: TRBV4-1; cdr3_aa: CASSQEGTRNEQFF; cdr3_nt: TGCGCCAGCAGCCAAGAGGGTACACGGAATGAGCAGTTCTTC
d_call: TRBD1; j_call: TRBJ2-3; cdr3_length: 12; clone_size: -; v_call: TRBV6-6; cdr3_aa: CAGGQGADTQYF; cdr3_nt: TGTGCCGGTGGACAGGGGGCAGATACGCAGTATTTT
d_call: -; j_call: TRBJ2-2; cdr3_length: 12; clone_size: -; v_call: TRBV12-3/TRBV12-4; cdr3_aa: CASSPTSGELFF; cdr3_nt: TGTGCCAGCAGCCCGACCTCCGGGGAGCTGTTTTTT
d_call: -; j_call: TRBJ2-5; cdr3_length: 13; clone_size: -; v_call: TRBV5-1; cdr3_aa: CASSLGVPETQYF; cdr3_nt: TGCGCCAGCAGCTTGGGTGTTCCGGAGACCCAGTACTTC
d_call: -; j_call: TRBJ2-3; cdr3_length: 13; clone_size: -; v_call: TRBV30; cdr3_aa: CALARTSTDTQYF; cdr3_nt: TGTGCCCTCGCCAGAACTAGCACAGATACGCAGTATTTT
d_call: -; j_call: TRBJ1-1; cdr3_length: 15; clone_size: once; v_call: TRBV5-1; cdr3_aa: CASSPSHGKNTEAFF; cdr3_nt: TGCGCCAGCAGCCCCAGCCACGGGAAGAACACTGAAGCTTTCTTT
d_call: -; j_call: TRBJ1-2; cdr3_length: 13; clone_size: -; v_call: TRBV5-1; cdr3_aa: CASSSQGQYGYTF; cdr3_nt: TGCGCCAGCAGCTCACAGGGCCAATATGGCTACACCTTC
d_call: -; j_call: TRBJ1-6; cdr3_length: 18; clone_size: -; v_call: TRBV6-1; cdr3_aa: CASSAPRGPRGWDSPLHF; cdr3_nt: TGTGCCAGCAGTGCCCCCCGCGGACCTCGGGGCTGGGATTCACCCCTCCACTTT
d_call: -; j_call: TRBJ1-1; cdr3_length: 17; clone_size: -; v_call: TRBV7-8; cdr3_aa: CASSLVFGPREDTEAFF; cdr3_nt: TGTGCCAGCAGCTTAGTTTTTGGGCCCCGAGAAGACACTGAAGCTTTCTTT
d_call: TRBD1; j_call: TRBJ2-5; cdr3_length: 14; clone_size: -; v_call: TRBV7-8; cdr3_aa: CASSTDRDQETQYF; cdr3_nt: TGTGCCAGCAGCACCGACAGGGACCAAGAGACCCAGTACTTC
d_call: -; j_call: TRBJ1-5; cdr3_length: 15; clone_size: -; v_call: TRBV4-2; cdr3_aa: CASRQGSSSNQPQHF; cdr3_nt: TGTGCCAGCAGACAAGGGAGCAGTAGCAATCAGCCCCAGCATTTT
d_call: -; j_call: TRBJ1-5; cdr3_length: 14; clone_size: -; v_call: TRBV5-6; cdr3_aa: CASSLKGSLQPQHF; cdr3_nt: TGTGCCAGCAGCTTGAAGGGGTCTCTCCAGCCCCAGCATTTT
d_call: TRBD1; j_call: TRBJ1-6; cdr3_length: 14; clone_size: once; v_call: TRBV20-1; cdr3_aa: CSASGQAYNSPLHF; cdr3_nt: TGCAGTGCCAGTGGACAGGCCTATAATTCACCCCTCCACTTT
d_call: TRBD2; j_call: TRBJ2-3; cdr3_length: 15; clone_size: -; v_call: TRBV27; cdr3_aa: CASSLPGLNTDTQYF; cdr3_nt: TGTGCCAGCAGTTTACCGGGACTAAACACAGATACGCAGTATTTT
d_call: -; j_call: TRBJ2-1; cdr3_length: 15; clone_size: -; v_call: TRBV6-7; cdr3_aa: CASRTGQGGANEQFF; cdr3_nt: TGTGCCAGCAGGACCGGACAGGGAGGGGCCAATGAGCAGTTCTTC
d_call: -; j_call: TRBJ1-6; cdr3_length: 14; clone_size: once; v_call: TRBV30; cdr3_aa: CAWSVGQPNSPLHF; cdr3_nt: TGTGCCTGGAGTGTAGGGCAGCCTAATTCACCCCTCCACTTT
d_call: -; j_call: TRBJ2-7; cdr3_length: 13; clone_size: -; v_call: TRBV15; cdr3_aa: CATSTGRGSEQYF; cdr3_nt: TGTGCCACCAGCACCGGCAGGGGAAGCGAGCAGTACTTC
d_call: -; j_call: TRBJ2-1; cdr3_length: 15; clone_size: -; v_call: TRBV5-1; cdr3_aa: CASNQRGWGYNEQFF; cdr3_nt: TGCGCCAGCAACCAGAGAGGGTGGGGTTACAATGAGCAGTTCTTC
d_call: -; j_call: TRBJ1-3; cdr3_length: 15; clone_size: -; v_call: TRBV29-1; cdr3_aa: CSVEDPGGSGNTIYF; cdr3_nt: TGCAGCGTTGAAGACCCCGGGGGCTCTGGAAACACCATATATTTT
d_call: -; j_call: TRBJ2-2; cdr3_length: 17; clone_size: -; v_call: TRBV5-1; cdr3_aa: CASSSGSSGTNTGELFF; cdr3_nt: TGCGCCAGCAGTTCCGGGTCCTCCGGCACGAACACCGGGGAGCTGTTTTTT
d_call: -; j_call: TRBJ1-1; cdr3_length: 11; clone_size: -; v_call: TRBV6-6; cdr3_aa: CASGVGTEAFF; cdr3_nt: TGTGCCAGCGGGGTTGGCACTGAAGCTTTCTTT
d_call: -; j_call: TRBJ1-5; cdr3_length: 16; clone_size: -; v_call: TRBV4-1; cdr3_aa: CASSQERGSQGQPQHF; cdr3_nt: TGCGCCAGCAGCCAAGAAAGGGGATCGCAGGGTCAGCCCCAGCATTTT
d_call: -; j_call: TRBJ1-5; cdr3_length: 16; clone_size: -; v_call: TRBV4-1; cdr3_aa: CASSQDRIGDYQPQHF; cdr3_nt: TGCGCCAGCAGCCAAGATCGGATCGGGGATTATCAGCCCCAGCATTTT